This TCR beta chain was documented in a study of PD-L1 blockade in urothelial cancer. Sample time point: pretreatment peripheral blood. The assay was immunoSEQ multiplex PCR, and TCRdb's table has in-frame clones only and misses some. The data show tens of thousands of clones, 84% seen once. From germline, CDR1 is SGDLS and CDR2 YYNGEE. This CDR3 spans 15 amino acids. V lost 3 bases, J lost 2 bases, and 12 bases lay in between. J is TRBJ2-1 and V is TRBV9; possible D gene TRBD2, 6 bases. The clonotype comes from a woman between 65 and 79 years old with urothelial cancer. The starting material was PBMCs, obtained around atezolizumab (anti-PD-L1) treatment. The CDR3: CASSAGLEAYNEQFF. In DNA form, the CDR3 reads TGTGCCAGCAGCGCGGGACTTGAAGCCTACAATGAGCAGTTCTTC.